The clone carrying this T cell receptor (beta chain) was recorded once. This specimen comes from a study of CD8+CD57+ T cells in acquired aplastic anemia. V was cut by 5 bases and J by 8 bases, with 10 bases left in between. The CDR3 length is 12 residues. It was genomic DNA that served as the template for profiling TCR beta VDJ and CDR3. Each CDR3 protein is one row after TCRdb ran MiXCR on the reads. The data show under 200,000 distinct CDR3 sequences, 48% seen once. All sequencing subjects had displayed CD8+CD57+ cell expansion on flow cytometry. The study sampled blood from patients who had received no therapy.

The clonotype comes from a human donor with aplastic anemia. Specimen: sorted CD4+, CD8+, or CD8+CD57+ T cells (not recorded which) from PBMCs. The V gene is TRBV12-3 or TRBV12-4, the J gene TRBJ2-1; D is uncertain. CDR3 coding DNA: TGTGCCAGCAGTCGCCCGGGCCATGAGCAGTTCTTC. Residues: CASSRPGHEQFF.